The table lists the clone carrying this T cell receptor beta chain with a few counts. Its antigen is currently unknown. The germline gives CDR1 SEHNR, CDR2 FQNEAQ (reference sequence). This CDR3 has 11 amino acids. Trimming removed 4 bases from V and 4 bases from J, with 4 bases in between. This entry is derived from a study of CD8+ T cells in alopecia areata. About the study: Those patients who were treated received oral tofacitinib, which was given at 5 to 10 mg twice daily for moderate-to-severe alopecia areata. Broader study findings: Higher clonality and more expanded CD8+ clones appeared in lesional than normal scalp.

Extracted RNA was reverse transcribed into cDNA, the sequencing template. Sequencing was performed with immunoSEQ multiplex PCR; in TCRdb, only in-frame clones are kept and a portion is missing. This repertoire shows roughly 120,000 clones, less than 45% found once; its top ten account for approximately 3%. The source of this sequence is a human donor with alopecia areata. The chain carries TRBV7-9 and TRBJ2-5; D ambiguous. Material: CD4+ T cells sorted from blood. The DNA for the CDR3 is TGTGCCAGCAGCTCAAGAGAGACCCAGTACTTC. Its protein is CASSSRETQYF.